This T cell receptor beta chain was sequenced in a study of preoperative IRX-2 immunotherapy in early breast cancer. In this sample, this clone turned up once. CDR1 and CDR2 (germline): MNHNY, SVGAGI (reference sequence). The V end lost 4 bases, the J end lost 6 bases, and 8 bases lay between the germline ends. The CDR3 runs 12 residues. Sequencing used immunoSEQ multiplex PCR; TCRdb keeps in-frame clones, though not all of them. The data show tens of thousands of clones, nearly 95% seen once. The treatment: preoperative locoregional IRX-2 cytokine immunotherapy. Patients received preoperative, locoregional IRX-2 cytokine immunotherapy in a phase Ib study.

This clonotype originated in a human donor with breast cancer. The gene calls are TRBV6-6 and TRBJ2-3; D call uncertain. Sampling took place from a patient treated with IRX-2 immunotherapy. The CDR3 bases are TGTGCCAGCAGTTCTAGGTCCGATACGCAGTATTTT. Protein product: CASSSRSDTQYF.